The 4 T cell receptor beta chains below were found in one sample sequenced in a study of blood T cell repertoires in COVID-19. Here immunoSEQ multiplex PCR was the method, and the copy in TCRdb shows in-frame clones only, minus some. The table records about 270,000 clones, roughly 86% of them present only once. The sample consisted of peripheral blood. Every receptor here comes from a woman aged 60-75 years who had recovered from COVID-19.

The chain combines TRBV3-1 (or the pseudogene TRBV3-2) with TRBJ2-2, with D maybe TRBD2 (6 bases). Germline values: CDR1 LGHDT, CDR2 YNNKEL (reference sequence). The V end lost 1 base, the J end lost 1 base, and 10 bases lay between the germline ends. The CDR3 loop spans 16 amino acids. CDR3 nucleotides: TGTGCCAGCAGCCAAGGTCTAGCGCAGAACACCGGGGAGCTGTTTTTT. Translating it yields CASSQGLAQNTGELFF.

This clone has just one count. The chain employs TRBV5-1 and TRBJ1-1; unclear D gene. The CDR3 runs 14 residues. Trimming shortened V by 6 bases and J by 2 bases, and 14 bases separated the two germline ends. CDR1 SGHRS and CDR2 YFSETQ come from the germline V gene. The CDR3 DNA reads TGCGCCAGCAAAGAGTCTACGCTAAACACTGAAGCTTTCTTT. Its protein is CASKESTLNTEAFF.

V gene TRBV5-1 combines with J gene TRBJ2-4; 7 nucleotides align to TRBD1. Germline V gene lookup returns CDR1 SGHRS and CDR2 YFSETQ. Trimming took 4 bases from V and 1 from J; bases not matched to a gene: 5. This CDR3 contains 15 residues. The CDR3 loop is CASSLPDRAKNIQYF. The CDR3 nucleotides are TGCGCCAGCAGCCTCCCGGACAGGGCCAAAAACATTCAGTACTTC.

This chain links TRBV19 with TRBJ2-3, with a possible D match to TRBD1 (6 bases). V was shortened by 4 bases and J by 0 bases, with 11 bases between the two germline ends. Germline loops: CDR1 LNHDA, CDR2 SQIVND (reference sequence). There are 15 residues in the CDR3. The CDR3 loop reads CASSTHRDSTDTQYF. CDR3 in DNA: TGTGCCAGTAGTACCCACAGGGATAGCACAGATACGCAGTATTTT.